The following is a T cell receptor (beta chain) sequence with its context. This entry comes from a study of OX40 agonist ivuxolimab in advanced cancers. Some clones are missing from TCRdb's copy, which holds only in-frame ones; the method was immunoSEQ multiplex PCR. The table records tens of thousands of clones, approximately 90% of them present only once. The V gene lost 0 bases and the J gene lost 3 bases, with 12 bases spanning the gap. CDR1 SGHRS and CDR2 YFSETQ come from the germline V gene. The CDR3 totals 15 residues. This clonotype was sampled from an adult with an advanced solid tumor such as melanoma, head and neck, liver or kidney cancer. This chain connects TRBV5-1 to TRBJ1-2; no reliable D call. Sequencing used CD4+ or CD8+ T cells sorted from blood, obtained in a trial of the OX40 agonist ivuxolimab. The CDR3 sequence is CASSLVGQNDYGYTF. CDR3 DNA: TGCGCCAGCAGCTTGGTAGGGCAGAACGACTATGGCTACACCTTC. The variable domain in full, with the rest retrieved from reference TRBV5-1 and TRBJ1-2, is KAGVTQTPRYLIKTRGQQVTLSCSPISGHRSVSWYQQTPGQGLQFLFEYFSETQRNKGNFPGRFSGRQFSNSRSEMNVSTLELGDSALYLCASSLVGQNDYGYTFGSGTRLTVV.